This passage covers 22 T cell receptor beta chains from one sample sequenced in a study of T-cell memory formation after mild COVID-19. Each CDR3 protein is one row after TCRdb ran MiXCR on the 5' RACE reads. The table includes 350,000 to 500,000 distinct CDR3 sequences, 20% to 30% detected once. Sequencing was performed on PBMCs or a T cell subset sorted from them (not recorded which). All receptors come from an adult woman who had mild COVID-19 (a few samples of this study predate the infection). Cell type and time point are not known.

The chain has TRBV7-9 and TRBJ2-5; either TRBD1 or TRBD2 may supply D (5 bases each). There are 14 residues in the CDR3. V lost 1 base and J 5 bases, leaving 11 bases between the germline ends. Looked up from germline, CDR1 is SEHNR and CDR2 is FQNEAQ (reference sequence). Here the CDR3 reads CASSLVRGGETQYF. The CDR3 DNA reads TGTGCCAGCAGCTTAGTTCGGGGCGGGGAGACCCAGTACTTC.

V and J are TRBV5-5 and TRBJ2-3; D ambiguous. V lost 0 bases and J lost 0, with 11 bases in between. Per the germline V gene, CDR1 is SGHKS and CDR2 is YYEKEE (reference sequence). The CDR3 runs to 16 residues. The CDR3, as DNA: TGTGCCAGCAGCTTGGGCGTGGTTTCTAGCACAGATACGCAGTATTTT. It codes for CASSLGVVSSTDTQYF. The full variable domain, with the rest looked up from reference TRBV5-5 and TRBJ2-3, is DAGVTQSPTHLIKTRGQQVTLRCSPISGHKSVSWYQQVLGQGPQFIFQYYEKEERGRGNFPDRFSARQFPNYSSELNVNALLLGDSALYLCASSLGVVSSTDTQYFGPGTRLTVL.

The chain couples TRBV9 to TRBJ2-7, with D unresolved. The germline V and J ends were trimmed by 0 bases and 6 bases, with 13 bases remaining between them. The germline V gene has CDR1 SGDLS and CDR2 YYNGEE. The CDR3 is 14 amino acids. This chain's CDR3 is CASSVGAQVSEQYF. The CDR3 nucleotides read TGTGCCAGCAGCGTAGGAGCCCAAGTCTCCGAGCAGTACTTC.

The chain carries TRBV6-2 or TRBV6-3 and TRBJ2-5; D perhaps matches TRBD2 (6 bases). V was trimmed by 7 bases and J by 2 bases, leaving 14 bases between them. CDR1 MNHEY and CDR2 SVGEGT come from the germline V gene. This CDR3 has 14 residues. The CDR3 bases are TGTGCCAGCAACATACGGGAGCCGCAAGAGACCCAGTACTTC. Protein product: CASNIREPQETQYF.

This chain links TRBV29-1 with TRBJ2-7; the D gene is possibly TRBD1 (6 bases). CDR3 size: 12 residues. In germline, CDR1 is SQVTM, CDR2 ANQGSEA. V was clipped by 6 bases and J by 3 bases, with 12 bases between them. In nucleotides, the CDR3 is TGCAGCGTGATCCGGGACAACTACGAGCAGTACTTC. It translates to CSVIRDNYEQYF.

The chain is built from TRBV4-3 and TRBJ2-3, with no clear D. The CDR3 contains 17 residues. V lost 0 bases, J lost 3 bases, and 16 bases lay in between. Germline assignment: CDR1 LGHNA and CDR2 YSLEER. Here the CDR3 DNA reads TGCGCCAGCAGCCAAGAGTCCTCAACCTCCGGGACAGATACGCAGTATTTT. This sequence encodes CASSQESSTSGTDTQYF.

This chain joins TRBV5-1 and TRBJ2-5, with D possibly TRBD1 on 5 matching bases. The CDR3 consists of 12 residues. Looked up from germline, CDR1 is SGHRS and CDR2 is YFSETQ. V shed 0 bases and J shed 13 bases, with 13 bases lying between them. The CDR3 nucleotides are TGCGCCAGCAGCTTGGAAGGGGCCACGGGGTACTTC. Translating gives CASSLEGATGYF.

The chain employs TRBV4-1 and TRBJ1-2; D not resolved. Germline CDR1 reads MGHRA; CDR2 reads YSYEKL. CDR3 length: 14 residues. The V gene lost 2 bases and the J gene lost 2 bases, with 9 bases spanning the gap. This CDR3 is CASSQNLGNYGYTF. As DNA, the CDR3 is TGCGCCAGCAGCCAAAACCTTGGGAACTATGGCTACACCTTC.

The rearrangement links TRBV29-1 to TRBJ2-1; 13 nucleotides match TRBD2. The CDR3 loop spans 14 amino acids. J was trimmed by 9 bases and V by 6 bases; bases with no gene match: 8. Germline V CDR1 and CDR2: SQVTM, ANQGSEA. The CDR3 loop is CSVLGLAGVGEQFF. As DNA, the CDR3 is TGCAGCGTCCTTGGACTAGCGGGAGTAGGTGAGCAGTTCTTC.

This clonotype came up a few times. The rearrangement uses TRBV15 and TRBJ1-1; D call uncertain. CDR1 and CDR2 from the germline V gene are LNHNV and YYDKDF (reference sequence). With 4 bases removed from V and 0 bases from J, the gap between germline ends came to 6 bases. CDR3 size: 13 residues. The CDR3, as DNA: TGTGCCACCAGCATAGACCTGAACACTGAAGCTTTCTTT. As protein: CATSIDLNTEAFF.

V is TRBV25-1 and J is TRBJ1-1; no clear D gene. Germline CDR1 MGHDK, CDR2 SYGVNS. This CDR3 has 13 residues. Between the trimmed V and J ends, which lost 2 bases and 7 bases, there was a span of 11 bases. CDR3 nucleotides: TGTGCCAGCAGTGAACCCCCTCAGGATGAAGCTTTCTTT. Translation gives CASSEPPQDEAFF.

The J gene is TRBJ2-1, the V gene TRBV29-1; 11 bases line up with TRBD2. The CDR3 loop spans 17 amino acids. Germline lookup yields CDR1 SQVTM and CDR2 ANQGSEA. Losses at the gene ends were 6 bases for V and 9 bases for J; bases not matched to a gene: 19. CDR3 protein: CSVDLTFSGRAVGEQFF. CDR3 sequence (DNA): TGCAGCGTAGATCTCACCTTTAGCGGGAGGGCGGTCGGTGAGCAGTTCTTC.

The V gene is TRBV29-1, the J gene TRBJ2-1; D is unresolved. Trimming stripped 3 bases from V and 6 bases from J, with 18 bases between. The CDR3 is made up of 15 amino acids. Looked up from germline, CDR1 is SQVTM and CDR2 is ANQGSEA. The CDR3, as DNA: TGCAGCGTTGATTCTGGCTCGAATTTCTCCAATGAGCAGTTCTTC. Protein product: CSVDSGSNFSNEQFF.

The rearrangement links TRBV18 to TRBJ2-7; D not certain. The CDR3 totals 14 residues. Trimming cost V 0 bases and J 4 bases, with 10 bases left between them. CDR1 is KGHSH, CDR2 LQKENI, per germline. The CDR3 sequence: CASSPPVPSYEQYV. In DNA form, the CDR3 reads TGTGCCAGCTCACCACCTGTCCCCAGTTACGAGCAGTACGTC.

V gene TRBV4-2 combines with J gene TRBJ1-2, with 9 bases identical to TRBD1. Germline V gives CDR1 LGHNA, CDR2 YNFKEQ. This CDR3 is built from 14 residues. V lost 4 bases and J lost 5; bases outside the gene matches: 5. This chain's CDR3 is CASSPGQGRYGYTF. As DNA, the CDR3 is TGTGCCAGCAGCCCCGGACAGGGGAGGTATGGCTACACCTTC.

This clonotype showed up just a few times. The chain couples TRBV21-1 to TRBJ2-1; the table's D call, TRBD2, was not checked against the DNA. TRBV21-1 has pseudogene status. The CDR3 loop spans 10 amino acids. In DNA form, the CDR3 reads TGTGCCAGCAGTAAGGGCGGGGCCCCCTTC. The encoded protein is CASSKGGAPF.

The chain employs TRBV5-1 and TRBJ1-2; no reliable D call. The CDR3 extends over 14 amino acids. V lost 4 bases, J lost 2 bases, and 12 bases lay in between. Germline assignment: CDR1 SGHRS and CDR2 YFSETQ. CDR3 in amino acids: CASSLYKENYGYTF. In DNA form, the CDR3 reads TGCGCCAGCAGCCTTTACAAGGAAAACTATGGCTACACCTTC.

CDR3 protein: CASSFVGGLNEQFF. CDR3 coding DNA: TGTGCCAGCAGCTTTGTCGGGGGGTTAAATGAGCAGTTCTTC. This sequence joins TRBV7-3 and TRBJ2-1; 7 bases map to TRBD2. The germline V gene encodes CDR1 SGHTA and CDR2 FQGTGA. The J segment lost 7 bases and the V segment lost 3 bases, leaving 6 bases of the junction unmatched. This CDR3 has 14 residues.

The genes are TRBV10-3 and TRBJ1-2, with D maybe TRBD1 (6 bases). Germline V gene sequence: CDR1 ENHRY, CDR2 SYGVKD. The CDR3 is made up of 13 amino acids. Trimming removed 3 bases at V and 5 bases at J, with 10 bases between. CDR3 in DNA: TGTGCCATCAGTGACAGGCAGGGGTATGGCTACACCTTC. It is translated as CAISDRQGYGYTF.

The chain employs TRBV12-3 or TRBV12-4 and TRBJ2-3; no clear D gene. Trimming removed 1 base from V and 4 bases from J, with 15 bases in between. There are 16 residues in the CDR3. The DNA of the CDR3 is TGTGCCAGCAGTTTAGGTTCTATCAAGCGATCAGATACGCAGTATTTT. Residues: CASSLGSIKRSDTQYF.

This chain links TRBV6-5 with TRBJ1-1, with 7 bases lining up with TRBD1. The CDR3 contains 13 residues. Germline trimming cut 8 bases from V and 4 bases from J; bases unmatched to any gene: 7. CDR1 and CDR2 from the germline V gene are MNHEY and SVGAGI. The CDR3 DNA sequence: TGTGCCAGCCACCAGGGGGGGAGCACTGAAGCTTTCTTT. It is translated as CASHQGGSTEAFF.

This clonotype came up a few times. The chain joins TRBV7-9 to TRBJ2-7, with 8 bases aligning to TRBD1. This CDR3 has 13 residues. The germline V gene encodes CDR1 SEHNR and CDR2 FQNEAQ (reference sequence). V gave up 5 bases and J gave up 2 bases; unmatched junction bases: 2. CDR3 loop: CASSTDRAYEQYF. DNA of the CDR3: TGTGCCAGCAGCACGGACAGGGCCTACGAGCAGTACTTC.